This is a list of T cell receptor beta chains from one sample in a study of regulatory T cells in long-lasting Graves disease. TCRdb called the multiplex PCR reads again in MiXCR, with one record for every CDR3 protein. The sample includes 450,000 to 650,000 distinct CDR3 sequences, about 16% seen only once; the top ten take around 25%. These data are also associated with another study on T cells in Graves' hyperthyroidism and ophthalmopathy.

Sequences were derived from peripheral blood mononuclear cells (PBMCs), sampled at new diagnosis, from a patient treated with antithyroid drugs. The receptors come from a woman aged 35-65 years with Graves disease. CDR3s include the opening cysteine and the closing phenylalanine or tryptophan. The D gene is left open where the match is weak. Only part of the rows carry a size: once, few, many, or a class if the clone is expanded.

d_gene	v_gene	j_gene	abundance	CDR3aa	CDR3nt
TRBD1	TRBV4-1	TRBJ1-4	few	CASSQEGTVMKKLFF	TGCGCCAGCAGCCAAGAGGGGACAGTCATGAAAAAACTGTTTTTT
NA	TRBV20-1	TRBJ1-4	many	CSAGDRLPNEKLFF	TGCAGTGCTGGAGACAGGTTACCTAATGAAAAACTGTTTTTT
TRBD1	TRBV24-1	TRBJ2-2	NA	CATSDPRGQAGELFF	TGTGCCACCAGTGACCCCCGCGGACAGGCCGGGGAGCTGTTTTTT
TRBD1	TRBV7-8	TRBJ2-7	many	CASSRQGVAYEQYF	TGTGCCAGCAGCAGACAGGGGGTAGCCTACGAGCAGTACTTC
TRBD1	TRBV4-2	TRBJ1-5	few	CASSQGGDRGLYSNQPQHF	TGTGCCAGCAGCCAAGGGGGGGACAGGGGATTATATAGCAATCAGCCCCAGCATTTT
TRBD1	TRBV18	TRBJ2-1	NA	CASSPLDRGTDEQFF	TGTGCCAGCTCACCCTTGGACAGGGGGACGGATGAGCAGTTCTTC
NA	TRBV6-1	TRBJ2-5	many	CASTHGGAQYF	TGTGCCAGCACGCACGGGGGTGCCCAGTACTTC
TRBD1	TRBV20-1	TRBJ1-4	many	CSARGQHNEKLFF	TGCAGTGCTAGGGGACAGCATAATGAAAAACTGTTTTTT
NA	TRBV3-1	TRBJ1-6	many	CASSQDRSPLHF	TGTGCCAGCAGCCAAGATCGCTCACCCCTCCACTTT
TRBD2	TRBV12-3/TRBV12-4	TRBJ2-1	many	CASSSPGSGGSLNEQFF	TGTGCCAGCAGTTCCCCGGGGAGCGGGGGGAGCCTAAATGAGCAGTTCTTC